The 5 T cell receptor beta chains below all came from one sample that was sequenced in a study of a mutant IDH1 vaccine in newly diagnosed glioma. Using immunoSEQ multiplex PCR, the repertoire was profiled, and TCRdb retains in-frame clones only, with some absent. The top ten clones hold 2.5% to 3.5% of a sample with about 29,000 clones, approximately 86% of them seen once. No cognate antigen is known for these TCRs. Time point here: week 5, during vaccination. Vaccine doses each comprised 300 ug of mutant IDH1 20-mer peptide, with topical imiquimod. This specimen consisted of peripheral blood mononuclear cells (PBMCs), obtained from a glioma patient whose treatment included an IDH1 peptide vaccine. These TCRs come from a woman between 35 and 50 years old with glioma. Some clones in this sample may be carry-over from other donors' samples.

This chain uses TRBV4-3 with TRBJ2-7, with a tentative D call TRBD2 (5 bases). V gave up 4 bases and J gave up 5 bases, with 12 bases separating them. The CDR3 contains 13 residues. Germline V gene sequence: CDR1 LGHNA, CDR2 YSLEER. The CDR3 bases are TGCGCCAGCAGCCCAGTTCTGGGAGACGAGCAGTACTTC. Amino acids: CASSPVLGDEQYF.

This chain connects TRBV10-3 to TRBJ1-4; no reliable D call. The V end was cut by 2 bases, the J end by 3 bases, with 13 bases between. This CDR3 has 16 residues. From germline, CDR1 is ENHRY and CDR2 SYGVKD. CDR3 sequence (DNA): TGTGCCATCAGTGAGAGGCCGGGGAGGGCTAATGAAAAACTGTTTTTT. This sequence encodes CAISERPGRANEKLFF.

The rearrangement uses TRBV7-9 and TRBJ2-1, with 7 nucleotides matching TRBD1. Germline V gene sequence: CDR1 SEHNR, CDR2 FQNEAQ (reference sequence). With V trimmed by 5 bases and J by 6 bases, 7 bases remained unmatched. The CDR3 contains 14 residues. As DNA, the CDR3 is TGTGCCAGCAGCCGGGGACAGTCCATCAATGAGCAGTTCTTC. Encoded protein: CASSRGQSINEQFF.

The chain uses TRBV6-5 and TRBJ2-5, with 9 bases fitting TRBD1. CDR3 size: 15 residues. Germline assignment: CDR1 MNHEY and CDR2 SVGAGI. The J segment lost 4 bases and the V segment lost 5 bases, leaving 8 bases of the junction unmatched. The CDR3 DNA reads TGTGCCAGCAGTAGTACCACAGGGGGCAGAGAGACCCAGTACTTC. Protein product: CASSSTTGGRETQYF.

CDR3 in DNA: TGTGCCAGCAGCTTAGCCTCAGGGGGAAGTACGGACATTCAGTACTTC. This translates into CASSLASGGSTDIQYF. V is TRBV11-2 and J is TRBJ2-4; TRBD1 matches 7 bases. CDR1 is SGHAT and CDR2 is FQNNGV in the germline V gene. The CDR3 loop spans 16 amino acids. V gave up 1 base and J gave up 8 bases; unmatched junction bases: 11.